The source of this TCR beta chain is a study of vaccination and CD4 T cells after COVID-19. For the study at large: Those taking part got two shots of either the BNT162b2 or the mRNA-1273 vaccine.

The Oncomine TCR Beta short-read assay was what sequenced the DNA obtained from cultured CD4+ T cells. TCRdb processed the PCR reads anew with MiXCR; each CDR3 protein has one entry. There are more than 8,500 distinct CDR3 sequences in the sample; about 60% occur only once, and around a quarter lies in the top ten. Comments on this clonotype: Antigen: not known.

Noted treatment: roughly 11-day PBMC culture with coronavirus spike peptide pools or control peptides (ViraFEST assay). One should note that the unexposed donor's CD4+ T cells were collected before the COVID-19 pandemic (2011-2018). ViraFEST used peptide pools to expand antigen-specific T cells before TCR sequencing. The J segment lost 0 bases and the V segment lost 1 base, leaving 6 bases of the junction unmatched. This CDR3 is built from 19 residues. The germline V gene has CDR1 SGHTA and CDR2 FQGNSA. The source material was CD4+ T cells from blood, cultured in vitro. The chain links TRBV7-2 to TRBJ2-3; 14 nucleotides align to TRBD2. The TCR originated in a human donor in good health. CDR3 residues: CASSLGLAGGRTSTDTQYF. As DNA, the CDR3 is TGTGCCAGCAGCTTAGGACTAGCGGGGGGGCGAACCAGCACAGATACGCAGTATTTT. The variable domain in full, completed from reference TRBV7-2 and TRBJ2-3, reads GAGVSQSPSNKVTEKGKDVELRCDPISGHTALYWYRQSLGQGLEFLIYFQGNSAPDKSGLPSDRFSAERTGGSVSTLTIQRTQQEDSAVYLCASSLGLAGGRTSTDTQYFGPGTRLTVL.